The 26 T cell receptor beta chains below all came from one sample that was sequenced in a study of blood T cell repertoires in COVID-19 (TCRdb year 2020). Library prep was done by the immunoSEQ multiplex PCR assay. Not all clones reach the TCRdb copy of this immuneACCESS table, which keeps in-frame sequences only. Checked studies attribute under half of the gap to unresolved V genes and leave the rest unexplained. The sample has around 130,000 clones on record, about 81% of them singletons. In total, the top ten clones hold about 2.4% of the sample. Sequencing was done on a sample of PBMCs or T cells enriched from blood (not recorded which). The origin of the receptors is a man aged 40-49 years with acute COVID-19.

This clone has a handful of counts. V usage is TRBV19 and J usage is TRBJ1-2, with D perhaps TRBD1 (5 bases). Germline lookup yields CDR1 LNHDA and CDR2 SQIVND (reference sequence). The germline V and J ends were trimmed by 0 bases and 4 bases, with 9 bases remaining between them. The CDR3 contains 14 residues. Here the CDR3 DNA reads TGTGCCAGTAGTATAGAATGGGGCACCTATGGCTACACCTTC. Residues: CASSIEWGTYGYTF.

The V call is TRBV5-8, the J call TRBJ1-5, with D hard to call. CDR1 is SGHTS, CDR2 YDEGEE, per germline. Trimming removed 6 bases from V and 5 bases from J, with 15 bases in between. The CDR3 extends over 14 amino acids. The CDR3 sequence is CASTLPITYQPQHF. The CDR3 nucleotides are TGTGCCAGCACGCTACCCATAACTTATCAGCCCCAGCATTTT.

The V gene is TRBV3-1 (or the pseudogene TRBV3-2), the J gene TRBJ1-6; TRBD1 matches 7 bases. V lost 6 bases, J lost 8 bases, and 7 bases stayed unmatched. CDR1 is LGHDT and CDR2 is YNNKEL in the germline V gene (reference sequence). This CDR3 has 14 residues. DNA for the CDR3: TGTGCCAGCAGTTCGCGGGACAGATATTCACCCCTCCACTTT. Encoded protein: CASSSRDRYSPLHF.

Comment on this clone: One junction end disagrees with the germline gene, perhaps due to a read error. This chain uses TRBV6-1 with TRBJ2-1, with TRBD2 matching 10 bases. CDR1 MNHNS and CDR2 SASEGT come from the germline V gene. This CDR3 has 16 residues. CDR3 in amino acids: CASSEAGSGGGWRQIF. Here the CDR3 DNA reads TGTGCCAGCAGTGAAGCGGGAAGCGGGGGGGGTTGGAGGCAGATCTTC.

V usage is TRBV6-5 and J usage is TRBJ1-2, with D unclear. V lost 2 bases to trimming and J lost 10 bases, with 8 bases between them. This CDR3 has 11 residues. The germline CDR1 and CDR2 sequences are MNHEY and SVGAGI. DNA of the CDR3: TGTGCCAGCAGTTACGGCAGTGACTACACCTTC. Protein product: CASSYGSDYTF.

The rearrangement uses TRBV28 and TRBJ1-5; D may be TRBD1 (6 bases). Trimming shortened V by 5 bases and J by 2 bases, and 10 bases separated the two germline ends. In germline, CDR1 is MDHEN, CDR2 SYDVKM. This CDR3 contains 14 residues. In DNA form, the CDR3 reads TGTGCCAGCAGTCGACAGGCGGGCAATCAGCCCCAGCATTTT. Encoded protein: CASSRQAGNQPQHF.

The V and J genes are TRBV14 and TRBJ2-1; D not resolved. V was cut by 0 bases and J by 9 bases, with 18 bases left in between. Per the germline V gene, CDR1 is SGHDN and CDR2 is FVKESK. The CDR3 loop spans 16 amino acids. Here the CDR3 reads CASSQDNFRMFSEQFF. DNA of the CDR3: TGTGCCAGCAGCCAAGATAATTTTCGTATGTTCAGTGAGCAGTTCTTC. The whole variable domain, remainder taken from reference TRBV14 and TRBJ2-1, is EAGVTQFPSHSVIEKGQTVTLRCDPISGHDNLYWYRRVMGKEIKFLLHFVKESKQDESGMPNNRFLAERTGGTYSTLKVQPAELEDSGVYFCASSQDNFRMFSEQFFGPGTRLTVL.

This chain connects TRBV6-4 to TRBJ2-1; D not resolved. V was trimmed by 6 bases and J by 9 bases, leaving 12 bases between them. This CDR3 is built from 12 residues. Looked up from germline, CDR1 is MRHNA and CDR2 is SNTAGT. This CDR3 reads CASRRKRGEQFF. The CDR3, as DNA: TGTGCCAGCAGGAGGAAGAGAGGTGAGCAGTTCTTC.

The chain couples TRBV30 to TRBJ1-5; a possible D gene is TRBD1 (5 bases). In germline, CDR1 is GTSNPN, CDR2 SVGIG (reference sequence). The ends were cut back, 1 base at V and 5 bases at J, with 6 bases in the middle. The CDR3 totals 12 residues. The DNA for the CDR3 is TGTGCCTGGAGTGGACAGTATCAGCCCCAGCATTTT. Its protein is CAWSGQYQPQHF.

This rearrangement joins TRBV18 to TRBJ2-6; TRBD2 agrees at 8 bases. Germline V gene lookup returns CDR1 KGHSH and CDR2 LQKENI. The junction had 6 bases not matched to a gene; V was cut back by 2 bases and J by 0 bases. The length of the CDR3 is 18 residues. CDR3 DNA: TGTGCCAGCTCACCAGGTTCGGGGGGGATCTCTGGGGCCAACGTCCTGACTTTC. This translates into CASSPGSGGISGANVLTF.

V gene TRBV11-3 combines with J gene TRBJ2-2, with D perhaps matching TRBD1 (5 bases). Germline V gene sequence: CDR1 SGHNT, CDR2 YENEEA. CDR3 length: 14 amino acids. V was pared by 5 bases and J by 1 base, with 8 bases between. The CDR3 loop is CASSPGLNTGELFF. CDR3 DNA: TGTGCCAGCAGCCCAGGGTTGAACACCGGGGAGCTGTTTTTT.

The CDR3 region is CASSPAGTYLSGKGANVLTF. In DNA, the CDR3 is TGTGCCAGCAGTCCTGCCGGGACATACCTCTCGGGGAAGGGGGCCAACGTCCTGACTTTC. The rearrangement uses TRBV28 and TRBJ2-6, with D tentatively TRBD1 (6 bases). Trimming shortened V by 5 bases and J by 4 bases, and 27 bases separated the two germline ends. Germline values: CDR1 MDHEN, CDR2 SYDVKM. This CDR3 has 20 residues.

The chain combines TRBV28 with TRBJ2-4; 7 bases map to TRBD1. The CDR3 consists of 16 residues. V shed 7 bases, J shed 1 base, and the junction held 10 bases outside the gene matches. Germline V gives CDR1 MDHEN, CDR2 SYDVKM. In DNA, the CDR3 is TGTGCCAGCACCCGGGGACAGACTTCCGCCAAAAACATTCAGTACTTC. It encodes CASTRGQTSAKNIQYF.

V and J are TRBV5-6 and TRBJ2-7; 7 nucleotides match TRBD1. This CDR3 has 15 residues. CDR1 and CDR2 (germline): SGHDT, YYEEEE. Germline trimming cut 2 bases from V and 5 bases from J; bases unmatched to any gene: 10. The CDR3 nucleotides are TGTGCCAGCAGCTTCCAGCTAGGGGGCCTCGACGAGCAGTACTTC. Residues: CASSFQLGGLDEQYF.

The CDR3 spells CASSVEEGETQYF. The DNA for the CDR3 is TGTGCCAGCAGCGTAGAAGAGGGAGAGACCCAGTACTTC. The rearrangement joins TRBV9 to TRBJ2-5, with a tentative D call TRBD2 (5 bases). This CDR3 region has 13 residues. V was shortened by 0 bases and J by 4 bases, with 7 bases between the two germline ends. Germline CDR1 reads SGDLS; CDR2 reads YYNGEE.

This chain joins TRBV5-8 and TRBJ2-7; 12 nucleotides match TRBD1. V was clipped by 6 bases and J by 3 bases; unmatched bases: 7. Germline V gene data show CDR1 as SGHTS and CDR2 as YDEGEE. This CDR3 comprises 15 residues. The CDR3 sequence: CASILGTGGIYEQYF. Here the CDR3 DNA reads TGTGCCAGCATTCTTGGGACAGGGGGCATCTACGAGCAGTACTTC.

The chain is built from TRBV5-4 and TRBJ1-2; TRBD1 aligns across 7 bases. V trimming: 5 bases; J trimming: 7 bases; junction bases outside the gene matches: 8. The CDR3 totals 13 residues. The germline CDR1 and CDR2 sequences are SGHNT and YYREEE (reference sequence). DNA of the CDR3: TGTGCCAGCAGAATGGAAACAGGGGTTGGCTACACCTTC. Residues: CASRMETGVGYTF.

This clone has a single count. The gene calls are TRBV2 and TRBJ1-5; D is undetermined. The germline V gene encodes CDR1 SNHLY and CDR2 FYNNEI. This CDR3 is 13 amino acids long. Between the trimmed V and J ends, which lost 4 bases and 0 bases, there was a span of 4 bases. CDR3 DNA: TGTGCCAGCAGTGGGCTTAGCAATCAGCCCCAGCATTTT. Translated: CASSGLSNQPQHF.

This chain uses TRBV14 with TRBJ2-1, with 14 bases fitting TRBD2. The germline gives CDR1 SGHDN, CDR2 FVKESK. The CDR3 consists of 17 residues. V trimming: 4 bases; J trimming: 7 bases; junction bases outside the gene matches: 9. The CDR3 loop reads CASSPRLAGGWWNEQFF. In DNA form, the CDR3 reads TGTGCCAGCAGCCCCCGACTAGCGGGAGGGTGGTGGAATGAGCAGTTCTTC.

This clone was found once. The junction shows a germline mismatch at one end, possibly a read error. The chain employs TRBV6-5 and TRBJ2-5; TRBD1 matches 11 bases. Germline lookup yields CDR1 MNHEY and CDR2 SVGAGI. This CDR3 has 13 amino acids. The DNA of the CDR3 is TGTGCCACCCTGGACAGGGGGCAAGGGACCCAGTACTTC. This codes for CATLDRGQGTQYF.

V and J are TRBV28 and TRBJ2-1; D is uncertain. V lost 6 bases and J lost 7, with 19 bases in between. CDR1 MDHEN and CDR2 SYDVKM come from the germline V gene. The CDR3 consists of 15 residues. Here the CDR3 reads CASSRPSGSGNEQFF. The CDR3 bases are TGTGCCAGCAGCCGGCCCTCCGGGTCTGGGAATGAGCAGTTCTTC.

The rearrangement uses TRBV10-2 and TRBJ2-7; TRBD2 agrees at 10 bases. Trimming cost V 6 bases and J 1 base; bases outside gene matches: 3. Germline-derived CDR1 and CDR2 are WSHSY and SAAADI. This CDR3 is 14 amino acids long. In DNA, the CDR3 is TGCGCCAGCAGACTAGCGGGACTTTCCTACGAGCAGTACTTC. Its translation is CASRLAGLSYEQYF.

V is TRBV19 and J is TRBJ2-6; D call uncertain. Looked up from germline, CDR1 is LNHDA and CDR2 is SQIVND (reference sequence). This CDR3 has 15 residues. Trimming left V 2 bases short and J 3 bases short, with 8 bases between. CDR3 protein: CASSIRSLGANVLTF. DNA for the CDR3: TGTGCCAGTAGTATACGGTCACTTGGGGCCAACGTCCTGACTTTC.

The rearrangement uses TRBV7-2 and TRBJ1-6; TRBD1 matches 9 bases. Germline loops: CDR1 SGHTA, CDR2 FQGNSA. The CDR3 is 15 residues long. Trimming took 3 bases from V and 6 from J; bases not matched to a gene: 3. CDR3 residues: CASSLDRGINSPLHF. CDR3 DNA: TGTGCCAGCAGCTTGGACAGGGGTATTAATTCACCCCTCCACTTT. Full variable domain (missing parts from reference TRBV7-2 and TRBJ1-6): GAGVSQSPSNKVTEKGKDVELRCDPISGHTALYWYRQSLGQGLEFLIYFQGNSAPDKSGLPSDRFSAERTGGSVSTLTIQRTQQEDSAVYLCASSLDRGINSPLHFGNGTRLTVT.

The genes are TRBV7-3 and TRBJ2-5, with 11 bases fitting TRBD1. The V gene's germline CDR1 is SGHTA and CDR2 FQGTGA. V lost 5 bases and J lost 6; bases outside the gene matches: 8. The CDR3 totals 15 residues. The CDR3 spells CASSIDGQGAKTQYF. As DNA, the CDR3 is TGTGCCAGCAGCATTGATGGACAGGGGGCCAAGACCCAGTACTTC.

This clone was observed once. This same CDR3 is encoded by further DNA sequences in the sample. The chain combines TRBV18 with TRBJ2-1; D gene unclear. Germline assignment: CDR1 KGHSH and CDR2 LQKENI. The V gene lost 5 bases and the J gene lost 4 bases, with 3 bases spanning the gap. This CDR3 spans 11 amino acids. The CDR3 DNA reads as TGTGCCAGCTCATCTTACAATGAGCAGTTCTTC. This translates into CASSSYNEQFF.